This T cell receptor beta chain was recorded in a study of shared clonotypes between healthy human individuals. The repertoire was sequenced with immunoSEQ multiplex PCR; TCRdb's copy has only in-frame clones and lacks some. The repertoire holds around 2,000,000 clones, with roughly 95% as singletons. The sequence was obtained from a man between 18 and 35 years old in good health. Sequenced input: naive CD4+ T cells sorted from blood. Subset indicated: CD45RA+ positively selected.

Here the CDR3 DNA reads TGTGCCAGCAACAGACTAGCGGGAGGACCCTACGAGCAGTACTTC. Its translation is CASNRLAGGPYEQYF. The V call is TRBV2, the J call TRBJ2-7, with 13 bases matching TRBD2. The CDR3 sequence is 15 residues long. Trimming removed 7 bases from V and 2 bases from J; junction bases left unmatched: 5. Germline V gene data show CDR1 as SNHLY and CDR2 as FYNNEI.